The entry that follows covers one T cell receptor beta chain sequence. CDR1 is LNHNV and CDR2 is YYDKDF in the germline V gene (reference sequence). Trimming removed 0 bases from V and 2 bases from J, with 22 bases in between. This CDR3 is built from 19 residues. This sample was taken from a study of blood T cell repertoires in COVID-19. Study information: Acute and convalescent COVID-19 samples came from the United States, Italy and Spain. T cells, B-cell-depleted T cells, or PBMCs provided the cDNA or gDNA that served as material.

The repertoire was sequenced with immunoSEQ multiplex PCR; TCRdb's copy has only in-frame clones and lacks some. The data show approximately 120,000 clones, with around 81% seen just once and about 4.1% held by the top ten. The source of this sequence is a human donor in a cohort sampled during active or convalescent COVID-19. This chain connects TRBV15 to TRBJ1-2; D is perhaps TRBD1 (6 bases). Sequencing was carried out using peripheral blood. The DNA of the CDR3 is TGTGCCACCAGCAGAGATAGGGTGGGGCAGGGGTGGAACAACTATGGCTACACCTTC. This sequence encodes CATSRDRVGQGWNNYGYTF.